Listed below are T cell receptor beta chains from one sample, sequenced in a study of control samples from healthy donors and cancer patients. Some clones are missing from TCRdb's copy, which holds only in-frame ones; the method was immunoSEQ multiplex PCR. The sample gives 90,000 to 100,000 clones, around three quarters of which show up once; under 12% is in the top ten. Sequencing used blood. Receptor source: a woman in her 30s in good health. Both conserved end residues are part of each CDR3. Fields, in order: V gene, D gene, J gene, clone size, CDR3 protein, CDR3 DNA. D genes are given only for firm matches. The size field is filled for only some rows; it gives once, few, many or a size class.

TRBV7-3,NA,TRBJ2-2,NA,CASSLDSNTGELFF,TGTGCCAGCAGCTTAGATTCGAACACCGGGGAGCTGTTTTTT
TRBV15,NA,TRBJ2-7,few,CATSEVLGNEQYF,TGTGCCACCAGCGAGGTACTAGGAAACGAGCAGTACTTC
TRBV2,NA,TRBJ1-2,NA,CASPPRGGRDSYGYTF,TGTGCCAGCCCCCCCCGGGGGGGAAGAGATAGCTATGGCTACACCTTC
TRBV18,TRBD1,TRBJ2-6,NA,CASSSDRVTGANVLTF,TGTGCCAGCTCATCCGACAGGGTCACTGGGGCCAACGTCCTGACTTTC
TRBV13,NA,TRBJ2-5,NA,CASSLRDTQETQYF,TGTGCCAGCAGCTTAAGGGACACACAAGAGACCCAGTACTTC
TRBV30,NA,TRBJ1-5,few,CAWSVGSNQPQHF,TGTGCCTGGAGTGTGGGAAGCAATCAGCCCCAGCATTTT
TRBV19,NA,TRBJ2-3,NA,CASSISISTDTQYF,TGTGCCAGTAGTATTAGCATAAGCACAGATACGCAGTATTTT
TRBV2,TRBD1,TRBJ1-2,NA,CASTPGGAPSYGYTF,TGTGCCAGCACCCCAGGGGGAGCTCCTTCCTATGGCTACACCTTC
TRBV7-6,NA,TRBJ2-7,large,CASSDDIYEQYF,TGTGCCAGCAGCGACGACATCTACGAGCAGTACTTC
TRBV12-3/TRBV12-4,NA,TRBJ1-2,NA,CASSPWPWGYTF,TGTGCCAGCAGTCCCTGGCCCTGGGGCTACACCTTC
TRBV6-5,TRBD1,TRBJ2-7,NA,CASSRDSNEQYF,TGTGCCAGCAGCAGGGACAGTAACGAGCAGTACTTC
TRBV5-4,NA,TRBJ1-4,NA,CASSLGANNEKLFF,TGTGCCAGCAGCTTAGGGGCCAATAATGAAAAACTGTTTTTT
TRBV13,NA,TRBJ2-5,NA,CASKRAGETQYF,TGTGCCAGCAAACGGGCCGGAGAGACCCAGTACTTC
TRBV24-1,NA,TRBJ1-1,NA,CATSDTTAARAFF,TGTGCCACCAGTGACACGACTGCGGCCAGAGCTTTCTTT
TRBV5-5,NA,TRBJ1-6,NA,CASSLVVTGRNSPLHF,TGTGCCAGCAGCTTGGTCGTGACGGGGAGGAATTCACCCCTCCACTTT
TRBV9,TRBD1,TRBJ2-5,NA,CASSVSGRGRGETQYF,TGTGCCAGCAGCGTAAGCGGCAGGGGGCGTGGAGAGACCCAGTACTTC
TRBV2,TRBD1,TRBJ1-2,NA,CASNRDRVVPNYGYTF,TGTGCCAGCAACCGAGACAGGGTGGTTCCGAACTATGGCTACACCTTC
TRBV19,TRBD1,TRBJ1-1,NA,CASSEGQGLNTEAFF,TGTGCCAGTAGTGAGGGACAGGGGTTGAACACTGAAGCTTTCTTT
TRBV19,NA,TRBJ2-7,NA,CASSIMGYGEQYF,TGTGCCAGTAGTATCATGGGTTACGGCGAGCAGTACTTC
TRBV9,TRBD2,TRBJ2-3,NA,CASSPSGGATDTQYF,TGTGCCAGCAGCCCTAGCGGGGGGGCGACAGATACGCAGTATTTT
TRBV7-2,TRBD1,TRBJ2-7,NA,CASSSQGLSDEQYF,TGTGCCAGCAGCTCACAGGGGTTATCGGACGAGCAGTACTTC
TRBV11-2,NA,TRBJ1-5,NA,CASSFEGVRPQHF,TGTGCCAGCAGCTTTGAAGGGGTTCGGCCCCAGCATTTT
TRBV15,NA,TRBJ1-5,NA,CATSKGGDNQPQHF,TGTGCCACCAGCAAAGGGGGGGACAATCAGCCCCAGCATTTT
TRBV19,NA,TRBJ2-1,NA,CASSIGPGLVSSYNEQFF,TGTGCCAGTAGTATAGGGCCGGGGTTAGTTAGCTCCTACAATGAGCAGTTCTTC
TRBV5-6,NA,TRBJ2-7,few,CASSLGRSIYEQYF,TGTGCCAGCAGCTTGGGACGGTCTATCTACGAGCAGTACTTC
TRBV5-4,NA,TRBJ2-7,few,CASSLHNSYEQYF,TGTGCCAGCAGCTTGCATAACTCCTACGAGCAGTACTTC
TRBV30,NA,TRBJ2-1,NA,CAWSDGAEDEQFF,TGTGCCTGGAGTGACGGGGCCGAGGATGAGCAGTTCTTC
TRBV30,NA,TRBJ2-5,NA,CAWSPRLETQYF,TGTGCCTGGAGTCCGAGGTTAGAGACCCAGTACTTC
TRBV7-2,NA,TRBJ1-1,NA,CASSLKGGTEAFF,TGTGCCAGCAGCCTAAAAGGGGGCACTGAAGCTTTCTTT
TRBV29-1,TRBD1,TRBJ2-5,NA,CSVGGQLETQYF,TGCAGCGTTGGGGGACAGCTAGAGACCCAGTACTTC
TRBV5-4,NA,TRBJ1-1,NA,CASSFPGSTEAFF,TGTGCCAGCAGCTTCCCAGGGAGCACTGAAGCTTTCTTT